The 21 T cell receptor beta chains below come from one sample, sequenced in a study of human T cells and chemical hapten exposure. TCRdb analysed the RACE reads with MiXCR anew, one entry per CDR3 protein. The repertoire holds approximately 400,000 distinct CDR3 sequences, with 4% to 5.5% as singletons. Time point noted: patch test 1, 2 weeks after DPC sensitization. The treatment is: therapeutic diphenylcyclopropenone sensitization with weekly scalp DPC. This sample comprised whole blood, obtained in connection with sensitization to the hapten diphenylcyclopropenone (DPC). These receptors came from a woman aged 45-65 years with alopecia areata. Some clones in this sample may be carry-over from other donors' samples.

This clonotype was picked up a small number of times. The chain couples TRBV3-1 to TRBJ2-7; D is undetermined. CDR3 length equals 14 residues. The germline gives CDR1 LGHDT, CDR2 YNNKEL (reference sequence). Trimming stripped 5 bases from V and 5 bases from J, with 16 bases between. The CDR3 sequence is CASSINAGVNEQYF. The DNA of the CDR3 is TGTGCCAGCAGCATAAATGCTGGAGTAAACGAGCAGTACTTC.

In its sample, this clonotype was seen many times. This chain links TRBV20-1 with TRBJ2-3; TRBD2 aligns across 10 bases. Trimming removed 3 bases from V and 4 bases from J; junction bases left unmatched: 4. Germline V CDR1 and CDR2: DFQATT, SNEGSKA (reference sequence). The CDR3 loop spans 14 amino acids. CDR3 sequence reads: CSARERGGPDTQYF. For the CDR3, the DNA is TGCAGTGCTAGGGAGCGGGGGGGCCCAGATACGCAGTATTTT.

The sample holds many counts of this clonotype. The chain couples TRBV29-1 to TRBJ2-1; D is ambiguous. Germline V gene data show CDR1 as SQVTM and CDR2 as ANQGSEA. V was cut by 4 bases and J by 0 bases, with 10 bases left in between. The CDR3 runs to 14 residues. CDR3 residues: CSVGSTDSYNEQFF. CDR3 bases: TGCAGCGTTGGTAGCACTGACTCCTACAATGAGCAGTTCTTC.

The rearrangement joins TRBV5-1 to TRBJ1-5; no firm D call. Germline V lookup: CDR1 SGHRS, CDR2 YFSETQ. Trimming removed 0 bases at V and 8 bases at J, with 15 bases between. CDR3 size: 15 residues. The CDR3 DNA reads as TGCGCCAGCAGCTTGGAAGGCGGGAAGTGGGAGCCCCAGCATTTT. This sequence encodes CASSLEGGKWEPQHF. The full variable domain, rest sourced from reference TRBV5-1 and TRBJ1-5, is KAGVTQTPRYLIKTRGQQVTLSCSPISGHRSVSWYQQTPGQGLQFLFEYFSETQRNKGNFPGRFSGRQFSNSRSEMNVSTLELGDSALYLCASSLEGGKWEPQHFGDGTRLSIL.

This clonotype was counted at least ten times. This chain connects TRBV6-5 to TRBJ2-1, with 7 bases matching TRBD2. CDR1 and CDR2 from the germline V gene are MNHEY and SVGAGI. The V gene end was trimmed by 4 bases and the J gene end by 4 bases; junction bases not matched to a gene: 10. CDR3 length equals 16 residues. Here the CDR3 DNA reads TGTGCCAGCAGTTCCAGGACAAGCGGGGCGTACAATGAGCAGTTCTTC. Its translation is CASSSRTSGAYNEQFF.

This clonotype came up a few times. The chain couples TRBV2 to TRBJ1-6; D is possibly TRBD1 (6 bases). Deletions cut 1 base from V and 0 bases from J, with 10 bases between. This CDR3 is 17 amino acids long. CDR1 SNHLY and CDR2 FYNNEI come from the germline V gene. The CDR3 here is CASSEGRGLSYNSPLHF. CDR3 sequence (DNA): TGTGCCAGCAGTGAAGGTCGGGGGCTCTCCTATAATTCACCCCTCCACTTT.

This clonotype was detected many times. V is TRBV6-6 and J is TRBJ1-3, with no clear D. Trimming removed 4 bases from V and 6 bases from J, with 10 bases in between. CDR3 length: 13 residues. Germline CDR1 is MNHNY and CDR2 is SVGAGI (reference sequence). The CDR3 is CASSLGLENTIYF. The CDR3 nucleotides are TGTGCCAGCAGTTTGGGCCTGGAAAACACCATATATTTT.

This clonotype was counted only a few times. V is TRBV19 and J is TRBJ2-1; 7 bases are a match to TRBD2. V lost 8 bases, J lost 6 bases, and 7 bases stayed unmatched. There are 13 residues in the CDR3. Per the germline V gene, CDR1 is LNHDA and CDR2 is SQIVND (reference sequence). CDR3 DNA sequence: TGTGCCAGTTTAGCGGTAGCGGGCAATGAGCAGTTCTTC. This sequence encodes CASLAVAGNEQFF.

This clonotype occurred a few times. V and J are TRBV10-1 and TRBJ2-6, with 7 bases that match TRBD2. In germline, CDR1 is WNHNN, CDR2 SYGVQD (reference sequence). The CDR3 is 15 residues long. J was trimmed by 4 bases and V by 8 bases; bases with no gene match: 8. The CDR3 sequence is CASGPSGAGANVLTF. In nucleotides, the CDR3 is TGCGCCAGCGGGCCTAGCGGAGCCGGGGCCAACGTCCTGACTTTC.

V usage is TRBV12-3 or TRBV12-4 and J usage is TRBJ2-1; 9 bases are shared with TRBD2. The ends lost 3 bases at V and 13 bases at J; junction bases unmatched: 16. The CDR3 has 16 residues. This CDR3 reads CASSFRRLAEQMSQFF. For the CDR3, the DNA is TGTGCCAGCAGTTTTCGGAGACTAGCGGAGCAAATGAGTCAGTTCTTC.

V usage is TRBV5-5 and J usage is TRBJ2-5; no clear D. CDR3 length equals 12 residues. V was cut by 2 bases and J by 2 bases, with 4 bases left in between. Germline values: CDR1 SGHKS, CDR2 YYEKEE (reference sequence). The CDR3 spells CASSLEQETQYF. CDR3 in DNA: TGTGCCAGCAGCTTAGAGCAAGAGACCCAGTACTTC. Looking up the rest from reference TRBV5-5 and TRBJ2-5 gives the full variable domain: DAGVTQSPTHLIKTRGQQVTLRCSPISGHKSVSWYQQVLGQGPQFIFQYYEKEERGRGNFPDRFSARQFPNYSSELNVNALLLGDSALYLCASSLEQETQYFGPGTRLLVL.

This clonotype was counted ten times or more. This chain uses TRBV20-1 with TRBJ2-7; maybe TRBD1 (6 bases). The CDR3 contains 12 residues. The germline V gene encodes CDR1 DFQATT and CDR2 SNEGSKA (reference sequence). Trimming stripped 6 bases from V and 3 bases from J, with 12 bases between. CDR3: CSAIGQNYEQYF. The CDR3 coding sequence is TGCAGTGCAATTGGACAGAACTACGAGCAGTACTTC.

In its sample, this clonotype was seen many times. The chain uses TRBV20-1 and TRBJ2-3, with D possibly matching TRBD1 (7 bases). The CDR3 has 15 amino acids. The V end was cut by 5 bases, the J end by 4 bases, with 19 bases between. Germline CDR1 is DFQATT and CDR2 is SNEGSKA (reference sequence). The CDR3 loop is CSAPRLDRRADTQYF. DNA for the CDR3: TGCAGTGCTCCAAGACTGGACAGGAGGGCAGATACGCAGTATTTT.

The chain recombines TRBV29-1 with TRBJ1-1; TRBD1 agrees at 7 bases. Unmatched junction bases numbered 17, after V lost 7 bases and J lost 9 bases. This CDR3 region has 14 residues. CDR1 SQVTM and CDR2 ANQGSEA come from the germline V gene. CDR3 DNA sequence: TGCAGCGGAGAAGGGGGCAATGATGGCAGTCAAGCTTTCTTT. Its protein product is CSGEGGNDGSQAFF.

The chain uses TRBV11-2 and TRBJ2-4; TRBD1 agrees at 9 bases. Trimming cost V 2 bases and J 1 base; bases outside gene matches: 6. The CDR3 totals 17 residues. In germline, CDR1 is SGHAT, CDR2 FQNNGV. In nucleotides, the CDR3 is TGTGCCAGCAGCTTAACAGGGGGCGATGGGGCCAAAAACATTCAGTACTTC. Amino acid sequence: CASSLTGGDGAKNIQYF.

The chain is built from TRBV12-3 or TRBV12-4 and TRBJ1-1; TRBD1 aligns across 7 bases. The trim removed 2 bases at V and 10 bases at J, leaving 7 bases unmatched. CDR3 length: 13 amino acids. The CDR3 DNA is TGTGCCAGCAGTTTACAGGGGGGCAGGAGAGCTTTCTTT. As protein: CASSLQGGRRAFF.

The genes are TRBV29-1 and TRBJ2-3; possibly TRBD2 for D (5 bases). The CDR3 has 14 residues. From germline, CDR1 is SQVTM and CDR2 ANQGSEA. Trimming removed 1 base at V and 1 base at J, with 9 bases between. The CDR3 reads CSVEGPAGTDTQYF. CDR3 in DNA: TGCAGCGTTGAAGGTCCAGCGGGCACAGATACGCAGTATTTT.

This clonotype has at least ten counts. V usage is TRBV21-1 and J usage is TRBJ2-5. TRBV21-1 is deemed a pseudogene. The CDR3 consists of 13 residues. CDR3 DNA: TGTGCCAGCAGCAAAGATGGCCAAGAGACCCAGTACTTC. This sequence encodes CASSKDGQETQYF.

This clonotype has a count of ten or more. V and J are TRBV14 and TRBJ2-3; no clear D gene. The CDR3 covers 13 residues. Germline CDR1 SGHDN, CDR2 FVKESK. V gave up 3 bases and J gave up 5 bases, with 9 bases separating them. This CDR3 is CASSQATGDTQYF. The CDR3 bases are TGTGCCAGCAGCCAGGCGACGGGAGATACGCAGTATTTT. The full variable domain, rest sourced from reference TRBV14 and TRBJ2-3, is EAGVTQFPSHSVIEKGQTVTLRCDPISGHDNLYWYRRVMGKEIKFLLHFVKESKQDESGMPNNRFLAERTGGTYSTLKVQPAELEDSGVYFCASSQATGDTQYFGPGTRLTVL.

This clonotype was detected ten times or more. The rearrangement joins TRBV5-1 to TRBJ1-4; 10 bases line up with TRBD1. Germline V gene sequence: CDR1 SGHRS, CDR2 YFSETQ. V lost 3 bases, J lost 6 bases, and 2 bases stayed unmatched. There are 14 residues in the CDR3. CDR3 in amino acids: CASSYGTGDEKLFF. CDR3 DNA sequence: TGCGCCAGCAGCTACGGGACAGGGGATGAAAAACTGTTTTTT.

CDR3 residues: CASSRAEAGELFF. DNA for the CDR3: TGTGCCAGCAGTAGAGCAGAGGCCGGGGAGCTGTTTTTT. The chain employs TRBV2 and TRBJ2-2; D gene unclear. Germline values: CDR1 SNHLY, CDR2 FYNNEI. V lost 5 bases and J lost 6, with 10 bases in between. The CDR3 consists of 13 residues.